This T cell receptor beta chain originates from a study of T cells in Graves' hyperthyroidism and ophthalmopathy. Study-wide points: Most thyroid clonotypes expanded above 0.001 were also detected in blood.

It was RNA transcripts that yielded the amplified TCR beta CDR3 regions. With the HTBI primer set, the TCR CDR3 went through a first round of RT-PCR. TCRdb independently ran MiXCR on the multiplex PCR reads; one entry per CDR3 protein. The sample contains just under 750,000 distinct CDR3 sequences, 30% to 40% of which appear only once. The V gene's germline CDR1 is LNHDA and CDR2 SQIVND (reference sequence). V lost 4 bases, J lost 8 bases, and 17 bases lay in between. CDR3 length: 14 residues. Patients having uncontrolled infection, another autoimmune disease, pregnancy or lactation were not included. This clonotype was counted between two and nine times. Its specificity is not known.

Source material: blood. This rearrangement joins TRBV19 to TRBJ1-2, with D uncertain. The receptor was derived from a woman in her thirties or forties with Graves' hyperthyroidism. CDR3 DNA: TGTGCCAGTAGTAGACTCCAAATGACGGGAGGCTACACCTTC. It yields the protein CASSRLQMTGGYTF.